This TCR beta chain was profiled in a study of blood T cell repertoires in COVID-19. The wider study: Specimens from acute and convalescent COVID-19 originated in the United States, Italy and Spain.

Authors' methods: Cell counts per sample came from amplifying reference gene primers. Some clones are missing from TCRdb's copy, which holds only in-frame ones; the method was immunoSEQ multiplex PCR. Clone size and the V and J calls come from that table; the DNA yielded D and trimming. The table records over 65,000 clones, around nine tenths of them present only once. This clone showed up just once. This CDR3 contains 13 residues. V lost 4 bases to trimming and J lost 11 bases, with 17 bases between them. Germline V CDR1 and CDR2: MDHEN, SYDVKM. The J gene is TRBJ1-1, the V gene TRBV28, with D tentatively TRBD1 (5 bases). Sequenced input: peripheral blood. This TCR came from a woman aged 55-70 years with acute or convalescent COVID-19. CDR3 loop: CASSSSSIRGAFF. The CDR3 region has the DNA TGTGCCAGCAGTTCCTCTTCGATCCGGGGGGCTTTCTTT.